The 9 T cell receptor beta chains given below trace back to one sample, sequenced in a study of CD8 T cells in Susac syndrome. Random hexamers were used to reverse transcribe about 0.5 to 1 ug of RNA. Each CDR3 protein gets one entry after TCRdb re-called the immunoSEQ multiplex PCR reads with MiXCR. The sample lists about 250,000 distinct CDR3 sequences; 80% to 95% were seen once. Material: CD4+ T cells from PBMCs. These receptors all stem from a human donor with multiple sclerosis.

J is TRBJ2-5 and V is TRBV30, with 9 bases aligning to TRBD2. Germline-derived CDR1 and CDR2 are GTSNPN and SVGIG (reference sequence). J lost 5 bases, V lost 8 bases, and 21 bases had no gene match. This CDR3 has 17 residues. The CDR3 sequence: CAQSMRRTSVGVETQYF. DNA of the CDR3: TGTGCCCAGTCGATGCGGAGGACTAGCGTAGGGGTGGAGACCCAGTACTTC.

The CDR3 spells CASSYSTLYEQYF. The CDR3 bases are TGTGCCAGCAGTTACTCGACCCTCTACGAGCAGTACTTC. The chain carries TRBV6-2 or TRBV6-3 and TRBJ2-7; no clear D gene. CDR3 size: 13 residues. Trimming left V 0 bases short and J 3 bases short, with 6 bases between. Germline loops: CDR1 MNHEY, CDR2 SVGEGT.

The chain combines TRBV10-3 with TRBJ2-5; D remains ambiguous. This CDR3 is built from 11 residues. The germline V and J ends were trimmed by 4 bases and 3 bases, with 3 bases remaining between them. Germline V CDR1 and CDR2: ENHRY, SYGVKD. The CDR3 sequence: CAISVEETQYF. The DNA of the CDR3 is TGTGCCATCAGTGTTGAAGAGACCCAGTACTTC.

This chain links TRBV29-1 with TRBJ2-3; no clear D gene. The CDR3 is 13 amino acids. Germline CDR1 is SQVTM and CDR2 is ANQGSEA. Trimming removed 4 bases from V and 1 base from J, with 9 bases in between. CDR3 bases: TGCAGCGTTGTGGTTTCTGGCACAGATACGCAGTATTTT. It translates to CSVVVSGTDTQYF.

This chain joins TRBV6-6 and TRBJ1-5, with 7 positions matching TRBD1. V shed 0 bases and J 3 bases; nucleotides not matched to a gene: 5. CDR1 MNHNY and CDR2 SVGAGI come from the germline V gene (reference sequence). This CDR3 has 16 amino acids. CDR3 coding DNA: TGTGCCAGCAGTTACTCGAAAGGGGGCGACAATCAGCCCCAGCATTTT. Its protein product is CASSYSKGGDNQPQHF.

The chain carries TRBV20-1 and TRBJ2-1; 11 positions match TRBD2. CDR3 length: 15 amino acids. The V and J ends lost 6 bases and 8 bases, in that order; junction bases with no gene match: 12. CDR1 DFQATT and CDR2 SNEGSKA come from the germline V gene (reference sequence). The CDR3 DNA reads TGCAGTGCGGCATTAGCGGGAGGGCCTATAGATGAGCAGTTCTTC. Translating gives CSAALAGGPIDEQFF.

This chain joins TRBV28 and TRBJ1-1, with D unresolved. This CDR3 is 11 amino acids long. Germline CDR1 reads MDHEN; CDR2 reads SYDVKM. The V gene lost 9 bases and the J gene lost 1 base, with 6 bases spanning the gap. CDR3 amino acids: CASIENTEAFF. CDR3 in DNA: TGTGCCAGTATAGAGAACACTGAAGCTTTCTTT.

The CDR3 nucleotides are TGTGCCAGCACCACCCCTAAGAAAGGGGCCCACAATGAGCAGTTCTTC. Encoded protein: CASTTPKKGAHNEQFF. The rearrangement uses TRBV27 and TRBJ2-1; D may be TRBD1 (5 bases). CDR1 and CDR2 from the germline V gene are MNHEY and SMNVEV (reference sequence). V was trimmed by 7 bases and J by 5 bases, leaving 21 bases between them. This CDR3 region has 16 residues.

In this sample, this clonotype turned up once. The chain carries TRBV7-2 and TRBJ1-6, with a weak D call TRBD1 (5 bases). Deletions cut 6 bases from V and 10 bases from J, with 16 bases between. This CDR3 region has 14 residues. CDR1 SGHTA and CDR2 FQGNSA come from the germline V gene. In nucleotides, the CDR3 is TGTGCCAGCAGTCAAGGACGGGGGGTCTCACCCCTCCACTTT. Amino acids: CASSQGRGVSPLHF.